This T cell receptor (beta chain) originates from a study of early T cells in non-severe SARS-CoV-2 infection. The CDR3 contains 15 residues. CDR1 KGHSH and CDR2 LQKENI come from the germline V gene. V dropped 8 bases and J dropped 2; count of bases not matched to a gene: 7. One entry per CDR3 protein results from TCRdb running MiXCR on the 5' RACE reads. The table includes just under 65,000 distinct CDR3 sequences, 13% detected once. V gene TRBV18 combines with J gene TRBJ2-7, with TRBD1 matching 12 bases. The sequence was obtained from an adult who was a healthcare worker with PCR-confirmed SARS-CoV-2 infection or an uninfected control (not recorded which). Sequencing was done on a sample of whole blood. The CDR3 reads CASQGQGAVAYEQYF. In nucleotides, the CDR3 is TGTGCCAGCCAGGGACAGGGGGCCGTCGCCTACGAGCAGTACTTC.